This TCR beta chain stems from a study of identical twins. This CDR3 spans 17 amino acids. The germline V gene has CDR1 LGHDT and CDR2 YNNKEL (reference sequence). With 2 bases removed from V and 1 base from J, the gap between germline ends came to 17 bases. This clonotype was detected ten times or more. Each CDR3 protein gets one entry after TCRdb re-called the 5' RACE reads with MiXCR. Of fewer than 250,000 distinct CDR3 sequences in the sample, approximately 7.3% were seen once. These records were also assigned to another study, of yellow fever vaccine responses in identical twins. According to that study: Twins reportedly appeared to share part of their vaccine T cell response while keeping part individual.

The TCR was taken from a young woman in good health. V usage is TRBV3-1 and J usage is TRBJ1-1; D is possibly TRBD1 (6 bases). The specimen was CD8+ T cells sorted from blood. The CDR3 region is CASSQTLDSPANTEAFF. The DNA for the CDR3 is TGTGCCAGCAGCCAAACACTGGACAGTCCTGCGAACACTGAAGCTTTCTTT.